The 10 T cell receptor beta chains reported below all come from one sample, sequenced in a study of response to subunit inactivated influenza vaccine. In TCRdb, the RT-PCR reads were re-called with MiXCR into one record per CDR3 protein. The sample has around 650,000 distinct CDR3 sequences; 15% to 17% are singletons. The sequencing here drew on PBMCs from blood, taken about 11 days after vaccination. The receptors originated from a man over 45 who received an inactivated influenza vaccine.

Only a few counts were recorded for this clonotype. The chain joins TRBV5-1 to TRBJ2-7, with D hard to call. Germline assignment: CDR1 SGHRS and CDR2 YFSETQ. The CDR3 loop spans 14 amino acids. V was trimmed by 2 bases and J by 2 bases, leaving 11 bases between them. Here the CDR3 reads CASSFGPTTYEQYF. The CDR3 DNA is TGCGCCAGCAGCTTTGGGCCGACCACCTACGAGCAGTACTTC.

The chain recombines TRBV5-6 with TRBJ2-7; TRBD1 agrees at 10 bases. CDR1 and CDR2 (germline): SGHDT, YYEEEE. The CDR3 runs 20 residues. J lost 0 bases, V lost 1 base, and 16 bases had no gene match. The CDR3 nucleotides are TGTGCCAGCAGCTTGCCTCCGGGACAGGGGTCTTCGTGGAGCTCCTACGAGCAGTACTTC. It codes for CASSLPPGQGSSWSSYEQYF.

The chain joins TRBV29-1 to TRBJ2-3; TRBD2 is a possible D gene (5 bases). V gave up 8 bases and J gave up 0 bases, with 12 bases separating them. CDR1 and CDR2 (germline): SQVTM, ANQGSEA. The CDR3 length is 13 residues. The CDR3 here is CSTTRESTDTQYF. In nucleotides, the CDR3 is TGCAGCACGACAAGGGAGAGCACAGATACGCAGTATTTT.

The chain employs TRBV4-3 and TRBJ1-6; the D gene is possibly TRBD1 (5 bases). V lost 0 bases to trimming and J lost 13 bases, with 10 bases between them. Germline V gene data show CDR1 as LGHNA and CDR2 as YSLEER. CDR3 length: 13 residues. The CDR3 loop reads CASSQDVGTPLHF. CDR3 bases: TGCGCCAGCAGCCAAGATGTAGGGACTCCCCTCCACTTT.

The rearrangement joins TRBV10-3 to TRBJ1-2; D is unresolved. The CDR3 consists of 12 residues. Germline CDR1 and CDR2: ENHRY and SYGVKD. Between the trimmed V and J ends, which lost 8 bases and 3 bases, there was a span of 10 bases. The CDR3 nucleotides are TGTGCCATCTCTTTGAGTTACTATGGCTACACCTTC. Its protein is CAISLSYYGYTF.

Here the CDR3 DNA reads TGCGCCAGCAGCCGCAACCCGGGACAGCGGTTCGATGAGCAGTTCTTC. It is translated as CASSRNPGQRFDEQFF. The rearrangement uses TRBV4-1 and TRBJ2-1; 7 bases agree with TRBD1. Germline loops: CDR1 MGHRA, CDR2 YSYEKL. This CDR3 has 16 amino acids. The trim removed 4 bases at V and 8 bases at J, leaving 14 bases unmatched.

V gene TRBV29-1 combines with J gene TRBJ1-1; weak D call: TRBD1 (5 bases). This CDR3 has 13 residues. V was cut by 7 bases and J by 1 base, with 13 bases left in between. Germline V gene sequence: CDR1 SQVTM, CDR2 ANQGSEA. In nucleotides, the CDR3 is TGCAGCGCCAGAGGGGTGCAGAACACTGAAGCTTTCTTT. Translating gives CSARGVQNTEAFF.

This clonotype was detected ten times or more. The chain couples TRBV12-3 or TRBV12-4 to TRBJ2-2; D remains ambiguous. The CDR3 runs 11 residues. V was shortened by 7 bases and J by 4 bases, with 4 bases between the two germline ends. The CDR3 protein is CASIITGELFF. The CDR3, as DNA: TGTGCCAGCATTATCACCGGGGAGCTGTTTTTT.

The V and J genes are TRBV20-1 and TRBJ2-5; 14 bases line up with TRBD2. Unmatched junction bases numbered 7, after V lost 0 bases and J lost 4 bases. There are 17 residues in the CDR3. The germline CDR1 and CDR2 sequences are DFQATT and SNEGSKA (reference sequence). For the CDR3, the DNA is TGCAGTGCTAGAGATCCCGGACTAGCGGGGGGCCCAGAGACCCAGTACTTC. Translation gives CSARDPGLAGGPETQYF.

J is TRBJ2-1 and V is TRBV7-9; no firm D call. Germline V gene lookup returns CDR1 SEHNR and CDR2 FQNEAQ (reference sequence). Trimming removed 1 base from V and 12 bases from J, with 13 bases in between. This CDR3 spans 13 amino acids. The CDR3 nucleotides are TGTGCCAGCAGCTTAGTGGTCAGAGCAGGGCAGTTCTTC. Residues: CASSLVVRAGQFF.